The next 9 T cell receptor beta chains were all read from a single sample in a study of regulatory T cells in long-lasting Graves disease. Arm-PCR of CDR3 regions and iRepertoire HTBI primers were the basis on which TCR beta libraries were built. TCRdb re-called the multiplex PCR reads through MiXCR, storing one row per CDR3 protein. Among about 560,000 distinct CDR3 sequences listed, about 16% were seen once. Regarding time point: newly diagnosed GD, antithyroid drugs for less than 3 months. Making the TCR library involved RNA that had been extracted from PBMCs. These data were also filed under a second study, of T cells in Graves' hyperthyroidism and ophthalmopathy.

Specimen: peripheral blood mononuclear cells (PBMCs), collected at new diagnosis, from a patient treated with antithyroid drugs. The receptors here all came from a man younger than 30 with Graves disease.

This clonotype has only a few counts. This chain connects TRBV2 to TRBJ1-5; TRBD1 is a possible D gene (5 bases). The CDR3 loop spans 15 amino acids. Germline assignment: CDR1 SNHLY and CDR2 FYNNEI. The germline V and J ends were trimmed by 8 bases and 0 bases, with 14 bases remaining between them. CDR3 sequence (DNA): TGTGCCAGCGAGGGACCGGGAGGTAGCAATCAGCCCCAGCATTTT. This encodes CASEGPGGSNQPQHF.

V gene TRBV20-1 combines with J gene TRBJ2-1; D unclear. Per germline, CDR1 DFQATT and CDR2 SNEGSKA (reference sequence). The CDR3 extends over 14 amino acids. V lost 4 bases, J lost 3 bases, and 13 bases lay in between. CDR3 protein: CSAISLPDYNEQFF. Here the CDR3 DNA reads TGCAGTGCTATATCTCTTCCCGACTACAATGAGCAGTTCTTC.

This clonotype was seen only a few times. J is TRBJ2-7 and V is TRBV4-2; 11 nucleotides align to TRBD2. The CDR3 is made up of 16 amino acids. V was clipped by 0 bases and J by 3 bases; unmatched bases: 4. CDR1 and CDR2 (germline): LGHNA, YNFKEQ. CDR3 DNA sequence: TGTGCCAGCAGCCAAGAGACTAGCGGGGCCCTCTACGAGCAGTACTTC. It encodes CASSQETSGALYEQYF.

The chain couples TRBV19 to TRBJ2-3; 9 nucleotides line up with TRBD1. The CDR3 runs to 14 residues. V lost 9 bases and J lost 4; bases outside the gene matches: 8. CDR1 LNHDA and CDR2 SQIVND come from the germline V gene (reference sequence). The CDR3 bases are TGTGCCAGCCGGTGGGGGACAGGGTCAGATACGCAGTATTTT. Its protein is CASRWGTGSDTQYF.

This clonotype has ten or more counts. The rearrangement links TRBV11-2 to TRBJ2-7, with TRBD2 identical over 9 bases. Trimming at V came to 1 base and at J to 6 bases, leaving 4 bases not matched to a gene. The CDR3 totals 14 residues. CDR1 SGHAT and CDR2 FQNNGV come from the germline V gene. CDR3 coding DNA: TGTGCCAGCAGCTTAGCCGCGGGAGGGGGCGAGCAGTACTTC. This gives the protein CASSLAAGGGEQYF.

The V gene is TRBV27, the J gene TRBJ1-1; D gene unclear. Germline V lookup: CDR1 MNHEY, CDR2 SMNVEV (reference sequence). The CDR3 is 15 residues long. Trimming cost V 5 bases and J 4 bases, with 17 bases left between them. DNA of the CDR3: TGTGCCAGCAGTCTGAGAGGCCCCGTAAGCACTGAAGCTTTCTTT. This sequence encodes CASSLRGPVSTEAFF.

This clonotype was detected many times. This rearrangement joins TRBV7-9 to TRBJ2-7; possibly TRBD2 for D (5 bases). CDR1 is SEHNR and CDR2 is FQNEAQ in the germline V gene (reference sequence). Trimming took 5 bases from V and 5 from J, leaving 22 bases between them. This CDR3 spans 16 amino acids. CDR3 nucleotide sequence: TGTGCCAGCAGCCTCCCTGAGTTTGGGAGTACCCACGAGCAGTACTTC. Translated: CASSLPEFGSTHEQYF.

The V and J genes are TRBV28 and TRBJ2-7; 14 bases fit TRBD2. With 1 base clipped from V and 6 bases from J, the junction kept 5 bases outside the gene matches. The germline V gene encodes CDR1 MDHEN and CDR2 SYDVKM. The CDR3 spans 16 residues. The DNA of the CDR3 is TGTGCCAGCAGTTTATCGGGACTAGCGGGAGAGAGCGAGCAGTACTTC. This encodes CASSLSGLAGESEQYF.

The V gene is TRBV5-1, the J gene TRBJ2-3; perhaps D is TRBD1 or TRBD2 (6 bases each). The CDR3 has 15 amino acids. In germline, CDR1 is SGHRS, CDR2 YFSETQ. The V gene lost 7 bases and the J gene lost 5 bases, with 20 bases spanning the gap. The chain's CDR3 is CASSRGQGSRDTQYF. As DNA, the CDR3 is TGCGCCAGCTCCCGGGGGCAGGGCTCAAGAGATACGCAGTATTTT.